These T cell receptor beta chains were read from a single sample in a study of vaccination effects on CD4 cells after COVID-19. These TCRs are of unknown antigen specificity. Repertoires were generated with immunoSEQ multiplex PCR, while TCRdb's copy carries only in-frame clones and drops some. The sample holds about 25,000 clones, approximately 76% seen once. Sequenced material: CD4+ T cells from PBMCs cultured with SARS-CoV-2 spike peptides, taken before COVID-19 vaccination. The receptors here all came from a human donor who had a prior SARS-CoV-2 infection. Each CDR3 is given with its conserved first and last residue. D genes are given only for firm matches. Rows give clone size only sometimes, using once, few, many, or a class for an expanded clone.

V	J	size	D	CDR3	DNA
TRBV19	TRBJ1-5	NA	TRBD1	CASSRTGDLMSNQPQHF	TGTGCCAGTAGTAGGACAGGGGACTTAATGAGCAATCAGCCCCAGCATTTT
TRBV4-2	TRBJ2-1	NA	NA	CASSQGGDYNEQFF	TGTGCCAGCAGCCAAGGGGGGGACTACAATGAGCAGTTCTTC
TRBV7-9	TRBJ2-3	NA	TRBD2	CASSLSGSGTDTQYF	TGTGCCAGCAGCTTAAGCGGGAGTGGCACAGATACGCAGTATTTT
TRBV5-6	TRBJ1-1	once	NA	CASSPWVGEAFF	TGTGCCAGCAGCCCATGGGTTGGTGAAGCTTTCTTT
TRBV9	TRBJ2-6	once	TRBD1	CASSPRQGRFNVLTF	TGTGCCAGCAGCCCACGACAGGGTCGGTTCAACGTCCTGACTTTC
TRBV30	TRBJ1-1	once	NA	CAWSRADEAFF	TGTGCCTGGAGTCGGGCAGATGAAGCTTTCTTT
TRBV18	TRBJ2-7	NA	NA	CASSPSQRYEQYF	TGTGCCAGCTCACCATCTCAGCGGTACGAGCAGTACTTC
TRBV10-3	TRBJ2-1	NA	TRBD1	CAINQDRGALMFF	TGTGCCATCAACCAGGACAGGGGGGCCTTAATGTTCTTC
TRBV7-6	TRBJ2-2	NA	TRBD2	CASSFLAGDDTGELFF	TGTGCCAGCAGCTTTCTAGCGGGAGATGACACCGGGGAGCTGTTTTTT
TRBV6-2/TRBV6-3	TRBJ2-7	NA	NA	CASSLQVRFLYEQYF	TGTGCCAGCAGCTTACAGGTCCGGTTCCTCTACGAGCAGTACTTC